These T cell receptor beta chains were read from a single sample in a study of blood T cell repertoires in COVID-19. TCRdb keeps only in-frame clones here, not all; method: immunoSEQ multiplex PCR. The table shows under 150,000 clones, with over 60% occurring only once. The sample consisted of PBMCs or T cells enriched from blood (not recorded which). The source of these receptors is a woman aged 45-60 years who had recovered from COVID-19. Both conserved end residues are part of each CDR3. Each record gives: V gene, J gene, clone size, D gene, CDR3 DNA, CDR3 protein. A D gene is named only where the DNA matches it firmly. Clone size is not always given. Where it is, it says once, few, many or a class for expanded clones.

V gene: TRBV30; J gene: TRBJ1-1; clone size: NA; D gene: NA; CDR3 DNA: TGTGCCTGGAGTGACCGACAGCCAGCTTACACTGAAGCTTTCTTT; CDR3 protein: CAWSDRQPAYTEAFF
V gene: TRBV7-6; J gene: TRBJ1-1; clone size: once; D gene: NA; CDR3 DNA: TGTGCCAGCAGCTTAAAAAGAGGCACTGAAGCTTTCTTT; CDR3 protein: CASSLKRGTEAFF
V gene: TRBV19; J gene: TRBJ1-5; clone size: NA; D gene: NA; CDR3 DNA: TGTGCCAGTAGTATTGGGGGGGGCGTCAATCAGCCCCAGCATTTT; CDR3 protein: CASSIGGGVNQPQHF
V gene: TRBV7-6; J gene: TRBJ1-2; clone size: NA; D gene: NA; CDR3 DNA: TGTGCCAGCAGCTTATTACGAGACAGTGGCTACACCTTC; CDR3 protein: CASSLLRDSGYTF
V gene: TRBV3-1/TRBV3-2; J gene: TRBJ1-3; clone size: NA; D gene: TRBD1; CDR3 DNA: TGTGCCAGCAGCCAAGCGGGGACAGTTGGAAACACCATATATTTT; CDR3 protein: CASSQAGTVGNTIYF
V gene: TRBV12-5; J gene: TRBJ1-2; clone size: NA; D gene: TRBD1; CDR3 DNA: TGTGCTAGTGGTCAACAGGGGGCTTTCCATGGCTACACCTTC; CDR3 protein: CASGQQGAFHGYTF
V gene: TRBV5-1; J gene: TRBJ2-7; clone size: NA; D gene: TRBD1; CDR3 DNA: TGCGCCAGCAGCTTGGGGGACAGGGCCTCCTACGAGCAGTACTTC; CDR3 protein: CASSLGDRASYEQYF
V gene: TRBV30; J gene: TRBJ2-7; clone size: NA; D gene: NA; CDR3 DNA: TGTGCCTGGAGTGTACAGTTCTACGAGCAGTACTTC; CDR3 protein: CAWSVQFYEQYF
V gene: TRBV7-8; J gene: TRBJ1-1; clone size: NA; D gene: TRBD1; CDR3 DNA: TGTGCCAGCAGCATAAGACAGGGGGCGGCTGAAGCTTTCTTT; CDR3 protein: CASSIRQGAAEAFF
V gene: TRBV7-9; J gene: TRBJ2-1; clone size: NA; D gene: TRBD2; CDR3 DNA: TGTGCCAGCAGAGGACTAGCGGGGTACAATGAGCAGTTCTTC; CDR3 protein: CASRGLAGYNEQFF
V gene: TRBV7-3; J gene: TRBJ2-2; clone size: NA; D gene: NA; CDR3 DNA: TGTGCCAGCAGCTTAAGACCCGGCTTAGCAGCTGGGGAGCTGTTTTTT; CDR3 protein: CASSLRPGLAAGELFF
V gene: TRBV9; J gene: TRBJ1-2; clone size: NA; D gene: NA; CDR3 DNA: TGTGCCAGCAGCGTAGGGGGGAGGAATGGCTACACCTTC; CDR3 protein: CASSVGGRNGYTF
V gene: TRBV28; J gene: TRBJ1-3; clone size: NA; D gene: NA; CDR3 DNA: TGTGCCAGCACTACTGATCAGGCTGGAAACACCATATATTTT; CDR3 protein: CASTTDQAGNTIYF
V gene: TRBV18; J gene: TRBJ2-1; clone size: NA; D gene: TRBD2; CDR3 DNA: TGTGCCAGCTCACCACCGCAGCGGGAGGGTAACAATGAGCAGTTCTTC; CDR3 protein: CASSPPQREGNNEQFF
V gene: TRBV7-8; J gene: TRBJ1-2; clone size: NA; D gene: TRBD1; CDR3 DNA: TGTGCCAGCAGCTTAGTACAGGGGAACTATGACTACACCTTC; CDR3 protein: CASSLVQGNYDYTF
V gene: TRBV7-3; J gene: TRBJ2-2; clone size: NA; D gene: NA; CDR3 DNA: TGTGCCAGCAGCTACGGGGTTCCCGGGGAGCTGTTTTTT; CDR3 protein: CASSYGVPGELFF
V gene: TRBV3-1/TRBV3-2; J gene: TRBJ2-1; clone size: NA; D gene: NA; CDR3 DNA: TGTGCCAGCAGCCAAGACGGGGAGTACTACAATGAGCAGTTCTTC; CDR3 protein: CASSQDGEYYNEQFF
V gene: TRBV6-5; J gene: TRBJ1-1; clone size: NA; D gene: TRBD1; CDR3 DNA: TGTGCCAGCAGTTACTCAGGCAGGGGGATGAACACTGAAGCTTTCTTT; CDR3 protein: CASSYSGRGMNTEAFF
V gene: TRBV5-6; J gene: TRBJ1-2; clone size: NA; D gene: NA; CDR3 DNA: TGTGCCAGCAGGGGGGCAGGCTACACCTTC; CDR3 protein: CASRGAGYTF
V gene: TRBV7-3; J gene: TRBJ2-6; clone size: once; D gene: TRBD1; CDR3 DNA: TGTGCCAGCAGCCAAAATTCGGGGACAGTCTACTCTGGGGCCAACGTCCTGACTTTC; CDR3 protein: CASSQNSGTVYSGANVLTF